This T cell receptor beta chain emerged from a study of T cell responses to AZD1222 COVID-19 vaccine (dated by TCRdb to about 2021). Context from the whole study: AZD1222 recipients given second doses at about 4 weeks or at about 12 weeks were pooled, since spike-specific TCR depth and breadth were not found to differ between the two schedules. TCR sequencing covered 233 trial participants: 200 to 220 given two doses of AZD1222 and about 26 given two doses of MenACWY control vaccine. Trial participants were enrolled into age subgroups of 18-55, 56-69 and 70-plus years, which contained approximately 150, 28 and 58 TCR-sequenced participants, respectively.

CDR1 and CDR2, looked up from the germline V gene, are SQVTM and ANQGSEA. V and J are truncated by 1 base and 3 bases respectively, leaving an intervening sequence of 12 bases. The CDR3 runs 14 residues from the cysteine to the phenylalanine. Only CDR3 DNA is held: 42 bases, read in frame from base 1. Worth noting for this clone: No antigen is known for it. Base quality data are lacking; no much larger clone is found one base away.

The CDR3 regions of human TCRbeta chains were subjected to immunosequencing. In the authors' own workflow: TCRs in the repertoires were compared against a reference library of SARS-CoV-2-specific TCRs that had been generated with the MIRA antigen-specificity platform. Breadth was defined as the fraction of unique TCRs that were SARS-CoV-2-associated, and depth was defined as the fraction of total T cells that were SARS-CoV-2-associated. Using the MIRA data, each spike-specific TCR was assigned both to the spike region to which the TCR was reactive and to a CD4 or CD8 class. Log10-transformed breadth and depth values were compared by one-way ANOVA with Sidak's multiple comparisons tests. Imported from immuneACCESS, the table was reduced by TCRdb to in-frame sequences with V and J called. These copies leave out some clones; in studies compared against another copy, an unresolved V gene accounts for under half, and the cause of the remainder is not known. V, J and clone size reflect that table, while D and trimming were determined from the DNA. Recorded for this sample are around 130,000 clones; just over 85% of them occurred a single time. The ten largest clones add up to 12% of the sample.

Explained via the paper, the time point label denotes: baseline before first vaccination. Vaccinee samples came from UK trials COV001 and COV002, including a single-blind randomized controlled phase 2/3 trial of AZD1222 (ChAdOx1 nCoV-19) in healthy adults. Trial participant PBMC samples were collected at day 0 and day 28 after the second dose for TCRbeta chain sequencing. The study at large found these results: In the small 56-69-year group, the increase in depth fell short of significance, most likely because of low power. The whole spike protein was spanned by vaccine-associated CD4 TCRs, and dominant responses were seen in regions 160-218 and 743-854. Most participants were white British and females outnumbered males, and the authors suggested that clonal diversity may have been underestimated. No day 14 peak-response samples were available, so repertoires were characterized only after the peak T cell response. After two AZD1222 doses, both the breadth and the depth of spike-specific TCRs were significantly higher than at day 0 and than in MenACWY recipients. Only five or six AZD1222 recipients were SARS-CoV-2 seropositive at baseline, limiting conclusions about previously exposed vaccinees. Reportedly, almost half of the unique spike-specific TCRs recognized epitopes lying outside the regions that are mutated in the B.1.351 and B.1.1.7 variants.

The chain links TRBV29-1 with TRBJ1-2, and TRBD1 may be the D gene, going by 5 matching bases. The TCR originated in an adult in good health. The source material was peripheral blood, sampled on day 0 of AZD1222 vaccination. The CDR3 sequence is CSVEGATEDYGYTF. The sequence in DNA is TGCAGCGTTGAAGGTGCGACAGAGGACTATGGCTACACCTTC.